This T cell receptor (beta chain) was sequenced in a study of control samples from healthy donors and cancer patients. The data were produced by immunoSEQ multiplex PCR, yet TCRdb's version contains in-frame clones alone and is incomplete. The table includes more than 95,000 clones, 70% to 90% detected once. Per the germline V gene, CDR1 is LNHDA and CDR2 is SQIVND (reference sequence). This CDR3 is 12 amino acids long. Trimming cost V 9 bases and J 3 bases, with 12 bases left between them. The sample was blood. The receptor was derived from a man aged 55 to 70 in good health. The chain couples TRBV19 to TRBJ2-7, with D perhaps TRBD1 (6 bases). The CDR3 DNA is TGTGCCAGAGGACACAGGGTCTACGAGCAGTACTTC. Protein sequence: CARGHRVYEQYF. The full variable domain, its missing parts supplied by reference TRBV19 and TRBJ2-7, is DGGITQSPKYLFRKEGQNVTLSCEQNLNHDAMYWYRQDPGQGLRLIYYSQIVNDFQKGDIAEGYSVSREKKESFPLTVTSAQKNPTAFYLCARGHRVYEQYFGPGTRLTVT.